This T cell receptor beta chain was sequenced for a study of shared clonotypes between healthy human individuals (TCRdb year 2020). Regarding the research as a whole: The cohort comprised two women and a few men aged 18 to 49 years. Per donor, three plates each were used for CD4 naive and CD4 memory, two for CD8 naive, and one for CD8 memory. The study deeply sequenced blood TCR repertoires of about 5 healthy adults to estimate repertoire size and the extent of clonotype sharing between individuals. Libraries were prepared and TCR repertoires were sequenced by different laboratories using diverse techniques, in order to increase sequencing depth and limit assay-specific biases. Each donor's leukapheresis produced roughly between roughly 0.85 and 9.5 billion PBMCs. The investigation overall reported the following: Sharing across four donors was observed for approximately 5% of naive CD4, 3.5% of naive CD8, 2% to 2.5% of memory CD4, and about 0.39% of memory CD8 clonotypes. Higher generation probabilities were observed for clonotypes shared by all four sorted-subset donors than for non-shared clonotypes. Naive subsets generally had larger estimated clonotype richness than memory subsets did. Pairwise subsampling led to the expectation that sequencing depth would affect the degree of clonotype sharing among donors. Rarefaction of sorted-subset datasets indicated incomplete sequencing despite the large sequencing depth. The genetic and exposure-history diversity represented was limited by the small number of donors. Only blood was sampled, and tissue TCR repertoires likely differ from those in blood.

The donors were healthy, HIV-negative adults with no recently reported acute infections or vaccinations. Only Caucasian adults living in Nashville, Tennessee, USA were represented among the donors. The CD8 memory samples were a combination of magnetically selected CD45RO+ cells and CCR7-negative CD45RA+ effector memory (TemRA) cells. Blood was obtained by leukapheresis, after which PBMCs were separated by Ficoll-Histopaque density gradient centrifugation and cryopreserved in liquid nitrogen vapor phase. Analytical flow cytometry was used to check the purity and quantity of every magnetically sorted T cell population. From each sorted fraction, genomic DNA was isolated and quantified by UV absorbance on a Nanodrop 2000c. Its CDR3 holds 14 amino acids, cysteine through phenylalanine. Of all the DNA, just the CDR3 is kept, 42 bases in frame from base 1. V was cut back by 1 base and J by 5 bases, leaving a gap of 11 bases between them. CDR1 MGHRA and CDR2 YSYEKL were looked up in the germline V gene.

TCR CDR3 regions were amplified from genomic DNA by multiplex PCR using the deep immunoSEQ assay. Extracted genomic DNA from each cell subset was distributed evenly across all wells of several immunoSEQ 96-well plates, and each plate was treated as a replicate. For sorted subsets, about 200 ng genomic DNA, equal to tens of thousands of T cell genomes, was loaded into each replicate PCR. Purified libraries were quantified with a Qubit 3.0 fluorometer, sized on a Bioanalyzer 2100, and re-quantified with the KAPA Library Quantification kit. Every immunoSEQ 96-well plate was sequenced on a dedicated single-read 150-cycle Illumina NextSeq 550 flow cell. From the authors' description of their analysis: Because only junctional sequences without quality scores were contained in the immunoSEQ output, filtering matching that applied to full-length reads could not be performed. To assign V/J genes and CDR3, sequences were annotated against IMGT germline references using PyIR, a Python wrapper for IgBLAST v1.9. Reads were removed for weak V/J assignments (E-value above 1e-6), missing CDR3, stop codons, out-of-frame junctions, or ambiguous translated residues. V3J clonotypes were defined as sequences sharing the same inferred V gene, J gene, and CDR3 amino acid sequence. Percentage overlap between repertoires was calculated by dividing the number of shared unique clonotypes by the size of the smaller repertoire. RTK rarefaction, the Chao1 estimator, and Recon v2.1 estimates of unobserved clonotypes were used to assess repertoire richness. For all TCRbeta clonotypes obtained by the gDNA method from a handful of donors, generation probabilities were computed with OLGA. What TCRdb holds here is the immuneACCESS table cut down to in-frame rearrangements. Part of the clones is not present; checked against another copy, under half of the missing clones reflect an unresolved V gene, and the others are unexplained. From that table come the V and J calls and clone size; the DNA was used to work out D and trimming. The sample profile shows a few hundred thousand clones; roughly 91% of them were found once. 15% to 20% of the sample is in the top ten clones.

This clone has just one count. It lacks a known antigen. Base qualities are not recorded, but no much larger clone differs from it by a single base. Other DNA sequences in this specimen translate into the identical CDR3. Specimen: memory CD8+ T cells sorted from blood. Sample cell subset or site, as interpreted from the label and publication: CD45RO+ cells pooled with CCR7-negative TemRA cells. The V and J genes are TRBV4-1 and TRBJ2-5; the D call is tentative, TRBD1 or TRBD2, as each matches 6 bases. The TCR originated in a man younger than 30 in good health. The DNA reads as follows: TGCGCCAGCAGCCAAGTGGGGGGCGGGGAGACCCAGTACTTC. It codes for CASSQVGGGETQYF.